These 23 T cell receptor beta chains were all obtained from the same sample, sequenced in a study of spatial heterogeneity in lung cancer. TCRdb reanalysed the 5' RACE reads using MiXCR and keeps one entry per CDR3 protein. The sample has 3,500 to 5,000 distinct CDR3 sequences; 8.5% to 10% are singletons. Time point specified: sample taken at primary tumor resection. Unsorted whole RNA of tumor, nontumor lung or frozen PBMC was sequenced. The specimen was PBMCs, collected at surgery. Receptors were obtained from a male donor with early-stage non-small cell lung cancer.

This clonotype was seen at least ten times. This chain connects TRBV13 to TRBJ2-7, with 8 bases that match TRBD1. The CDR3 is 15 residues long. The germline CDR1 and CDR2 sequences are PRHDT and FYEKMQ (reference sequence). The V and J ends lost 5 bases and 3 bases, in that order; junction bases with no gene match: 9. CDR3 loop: CASSQGTGDIYEQYF. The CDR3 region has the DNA TGTGCCAGCAGCCAGGGGACAGGTGATATCTACGAGCAGTACTTC. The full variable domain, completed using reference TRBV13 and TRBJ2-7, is AAGVIQSPRHLIKEKRETATLKCYPIPRHDTVYWYQQGPGQDPQFLISFYEKMQSDKGSIPDRFSAQQFSDYHSELNMSSLELGDSALYFCASSQGTGDIYEQYFGPGTRLTVT.

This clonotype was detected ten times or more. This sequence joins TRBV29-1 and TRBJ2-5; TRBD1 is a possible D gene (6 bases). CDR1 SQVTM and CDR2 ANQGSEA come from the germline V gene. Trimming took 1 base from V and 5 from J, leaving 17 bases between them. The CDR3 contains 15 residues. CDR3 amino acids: CSVEGSGVQGETQYF. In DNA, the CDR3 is TGCAGCGTTGAAGGCTCAGGGGTCCAAGGTGAGACCCAGTACTTC.

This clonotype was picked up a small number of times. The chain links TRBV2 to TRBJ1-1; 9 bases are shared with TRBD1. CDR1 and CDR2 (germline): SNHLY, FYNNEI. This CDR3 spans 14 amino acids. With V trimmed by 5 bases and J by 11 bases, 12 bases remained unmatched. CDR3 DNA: TGTGCCAGCAGTACCCGGGACAGGGAAAAACTGGCTTTCTTT. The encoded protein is CASSTRDREKLAFF.

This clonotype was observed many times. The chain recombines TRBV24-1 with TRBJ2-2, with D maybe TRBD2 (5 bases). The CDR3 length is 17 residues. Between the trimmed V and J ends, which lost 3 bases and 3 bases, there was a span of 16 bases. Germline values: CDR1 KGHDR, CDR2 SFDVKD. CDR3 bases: TGTGCCACCAGTGATCCTCTAGCTTCCGAGTACACCGGGGAGCTGTTTTTT. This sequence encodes CATSDPLASEYTGELFF.

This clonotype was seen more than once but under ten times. The CDR3 spells CSVELQASYNEQFF. The CDR3 nucleotides are TGCAGCGTTGAGTTACAGGCGTCCTACAATGAGCAGTTCTTC. The chain carries TRBV29-1 and TRBJ2-1; possibly TRBD1 for D (5 bases). The CDR3 is 14 residues long. Germline CDR1 SQVTM, CDR2 ANQGSEA. Trimming took off 3 bases at V and 1 base at J, with 10 bases between the two ends.

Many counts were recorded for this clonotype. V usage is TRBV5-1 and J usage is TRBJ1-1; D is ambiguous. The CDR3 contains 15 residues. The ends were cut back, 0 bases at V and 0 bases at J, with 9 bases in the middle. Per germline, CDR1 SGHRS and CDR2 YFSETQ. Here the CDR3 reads CASSLVAGMNTEAFF. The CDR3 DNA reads TGCGCCAGCAGCTTGGTAGCAGGCATGAACACTGAAGCTTTCTTT.

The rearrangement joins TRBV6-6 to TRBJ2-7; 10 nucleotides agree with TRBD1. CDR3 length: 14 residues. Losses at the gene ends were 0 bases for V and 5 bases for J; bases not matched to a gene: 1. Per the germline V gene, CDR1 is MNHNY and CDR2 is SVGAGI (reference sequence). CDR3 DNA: TGTGCCAGCAGTTACTCGACAGGGGGCGACGAGCAGTACTTC. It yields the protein CASSYSTGGDEQYF.

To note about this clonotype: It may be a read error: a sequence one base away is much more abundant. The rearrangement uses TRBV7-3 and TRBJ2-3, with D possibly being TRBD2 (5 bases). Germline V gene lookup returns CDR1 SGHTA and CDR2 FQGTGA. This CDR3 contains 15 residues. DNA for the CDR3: TGTGCCAGCAGCCTGACTACCTTGAGCACAGATGCGCAGTATTTT. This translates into CASSLTTLSTDAQYF.

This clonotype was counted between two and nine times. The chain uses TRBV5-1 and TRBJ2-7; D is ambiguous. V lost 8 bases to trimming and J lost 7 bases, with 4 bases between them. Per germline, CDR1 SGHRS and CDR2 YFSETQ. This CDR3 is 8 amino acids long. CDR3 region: CASDEQYF. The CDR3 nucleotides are TGCGCCAGTGATGAGCAGTACTTC.

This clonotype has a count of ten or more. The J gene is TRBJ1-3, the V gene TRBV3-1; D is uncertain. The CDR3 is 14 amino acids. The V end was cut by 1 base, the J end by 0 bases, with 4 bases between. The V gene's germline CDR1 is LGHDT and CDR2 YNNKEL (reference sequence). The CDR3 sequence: CASSQGSSGNTIYF. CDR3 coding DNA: TGTGCCAGCAGCCAAGGGAGCTCTGGAAACACCATATATTTT.

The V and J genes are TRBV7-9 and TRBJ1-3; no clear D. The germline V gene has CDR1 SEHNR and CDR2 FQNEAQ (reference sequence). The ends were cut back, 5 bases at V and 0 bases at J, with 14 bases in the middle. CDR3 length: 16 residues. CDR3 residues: CASSGSDGSSGNTIYF. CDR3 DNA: TGTGCCAGCAGCGGATCCGACGGAAGCTCTGGAAACACCATATATTTT.

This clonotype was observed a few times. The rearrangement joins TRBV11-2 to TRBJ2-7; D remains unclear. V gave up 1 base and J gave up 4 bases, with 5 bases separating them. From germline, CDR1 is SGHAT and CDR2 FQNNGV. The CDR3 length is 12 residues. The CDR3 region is CASSLGRYEQYF. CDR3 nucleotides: TGTGCCAGCAGCTTAGGGCGGTACGAGCAGTACTTC. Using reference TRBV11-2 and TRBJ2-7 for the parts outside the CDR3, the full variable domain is EAGVAQSPRYKIIEKRQSVAFWCNPISGHATLYWYQQILGQGPKLLIQFQNNGVVDDSQLPKDRFSAERLKGVDSTLKIQPAKLEDSAVYLCASSLGRYEQYFGPGTRLTVT.

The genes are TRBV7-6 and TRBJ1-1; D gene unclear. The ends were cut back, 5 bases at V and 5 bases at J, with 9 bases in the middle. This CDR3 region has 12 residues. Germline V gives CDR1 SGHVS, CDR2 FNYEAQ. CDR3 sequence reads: CASSNGGTEAFF. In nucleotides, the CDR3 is TGTGCCAGCAGCAACGGAGGGACTGAAGCTTTCTTT.

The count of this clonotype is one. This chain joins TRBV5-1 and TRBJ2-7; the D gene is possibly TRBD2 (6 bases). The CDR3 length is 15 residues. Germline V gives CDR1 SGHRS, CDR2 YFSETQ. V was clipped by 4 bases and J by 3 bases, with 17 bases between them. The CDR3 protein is CASSISQGLNYEQYF. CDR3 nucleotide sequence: TGCGCCAGCAGCATCAGTCAGGGACTTAACTACGAGCAGTACTTC.

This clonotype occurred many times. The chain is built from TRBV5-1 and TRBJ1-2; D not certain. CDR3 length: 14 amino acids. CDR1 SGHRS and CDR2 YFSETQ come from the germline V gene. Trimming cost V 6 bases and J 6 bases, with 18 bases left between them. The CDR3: CASTALTRSNGYTF. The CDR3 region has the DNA TGCGCCAGCACAGCCCTGACTCGTTCAAATGGCTACACCTTC.

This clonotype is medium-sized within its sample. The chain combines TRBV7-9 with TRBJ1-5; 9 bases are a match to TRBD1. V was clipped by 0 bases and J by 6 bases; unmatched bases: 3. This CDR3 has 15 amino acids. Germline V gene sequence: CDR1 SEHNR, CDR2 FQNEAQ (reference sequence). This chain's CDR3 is CASSLAGQGGQPQHF. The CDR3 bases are TGTGCCAGCAGCTTAGCGGGACAGGGAGGTCAGCCCCAGCATTTT.

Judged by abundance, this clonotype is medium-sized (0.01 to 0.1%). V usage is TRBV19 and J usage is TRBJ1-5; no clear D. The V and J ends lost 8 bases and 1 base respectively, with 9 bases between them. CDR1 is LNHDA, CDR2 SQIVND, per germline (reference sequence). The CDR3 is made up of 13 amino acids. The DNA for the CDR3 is TGTGCCAGTCCCCCCTGGAGCAATCAGCCCCAGCATTTT. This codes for CASPPWSNQPQHF.

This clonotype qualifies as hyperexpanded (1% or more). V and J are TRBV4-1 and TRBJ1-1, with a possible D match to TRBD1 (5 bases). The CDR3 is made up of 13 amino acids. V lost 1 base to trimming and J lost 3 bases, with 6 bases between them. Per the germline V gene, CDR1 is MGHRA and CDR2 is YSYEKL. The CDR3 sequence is CASSQGQYTEAFF. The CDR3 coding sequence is TGCGCCAGCAGCCAAGGACAGTACACTGAAGCTTTCTTT.

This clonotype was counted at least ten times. CDR3 coding DNA: TGCGCCAGCAGTGAATTCCTTAGCGGGGGGGCTAGCAATGAGCAGTTCTTC. It translates to CASSEFLSGGASNEQFF. V is TRBV10-1 and J is TRBJ2-1; 11 bases are shared with TRBD2. The ends lost 3 bases at V and 6 bases at J; junction bases unmatched: 10. This CDR3 is built from 17 residues. In germline, CDR1 is WNHNN, CDR2 SYGVQD (reference sequence).

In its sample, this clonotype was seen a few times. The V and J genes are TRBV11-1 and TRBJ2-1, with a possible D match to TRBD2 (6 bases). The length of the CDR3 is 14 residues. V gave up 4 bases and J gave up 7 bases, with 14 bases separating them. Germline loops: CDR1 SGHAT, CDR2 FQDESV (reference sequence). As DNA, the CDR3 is TGTGCCAGCAGCTCCCGGGAGCTTCGGAATGAGCAGTTCTTC. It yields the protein CASSSRELRNEQFF.

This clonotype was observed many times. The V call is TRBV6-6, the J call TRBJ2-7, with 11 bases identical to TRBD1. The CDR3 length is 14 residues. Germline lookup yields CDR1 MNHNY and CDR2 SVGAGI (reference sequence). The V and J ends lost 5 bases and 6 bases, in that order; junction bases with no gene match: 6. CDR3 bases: TGTGCCAGCAGTAGGACAGGGGGCCTTGTCGAGCAGTACTTC. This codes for CASSRTGGLVEQYF.

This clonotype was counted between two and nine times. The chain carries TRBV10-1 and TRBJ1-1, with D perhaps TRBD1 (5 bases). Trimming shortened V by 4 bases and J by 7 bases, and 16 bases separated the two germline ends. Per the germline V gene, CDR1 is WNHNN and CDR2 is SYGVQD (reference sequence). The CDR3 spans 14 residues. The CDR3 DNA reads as TGCGCCAGCAGTGGAAGTCACGGGGCTCTTGAAGCTTTCTTT. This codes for CASSGSHGALEAFF.

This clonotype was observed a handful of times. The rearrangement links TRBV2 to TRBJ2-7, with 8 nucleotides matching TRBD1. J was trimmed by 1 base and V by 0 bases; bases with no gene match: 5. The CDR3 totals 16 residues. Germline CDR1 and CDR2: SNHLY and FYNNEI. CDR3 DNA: TGTGCCAGCAGTGAAGCCGGACGGGACAGGTCCTACGAGCAGTACTTC. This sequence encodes CASSEAGRDRSYEQYF.